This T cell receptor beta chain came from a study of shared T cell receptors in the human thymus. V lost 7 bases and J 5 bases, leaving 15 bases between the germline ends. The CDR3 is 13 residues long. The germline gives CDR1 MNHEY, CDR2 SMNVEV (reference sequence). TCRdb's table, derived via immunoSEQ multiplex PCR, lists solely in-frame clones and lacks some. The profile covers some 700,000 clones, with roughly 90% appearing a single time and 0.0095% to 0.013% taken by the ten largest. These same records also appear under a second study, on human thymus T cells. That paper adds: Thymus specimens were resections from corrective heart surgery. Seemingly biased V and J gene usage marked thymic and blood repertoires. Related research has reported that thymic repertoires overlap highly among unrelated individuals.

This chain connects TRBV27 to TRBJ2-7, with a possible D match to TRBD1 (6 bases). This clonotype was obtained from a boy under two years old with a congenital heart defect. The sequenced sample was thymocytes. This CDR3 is CASNPQGSHEQYF. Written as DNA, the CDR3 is TGTGCCAGCAACCCACAGGGTTCCCACGAGCAGTACTTC.